The TCR beta chain described here comes from a study of CD8+ T cells in alopecia areata (dated by TCRdb to 2016 to 2019). Background on the whole study: The treated patients, all with moderate-to-severe alopecia areata, were enrolled in an open-label pilot trial of oral tofacitinib given at 5 to 10 mg twice daily. Scalp clonality was compared among normal scalp (n=4), patchy alopecia areata scalp (n=8), and alopecia totalis/universalis scalp (n=8). Scalp tissue and sorted CD4+ and CD8+ peripheral blood T cells from patchy and totalis/universalis alopecia areata patients and from healthy controls were covered by human TCRbeta sequencing. In treated patients, disease severity was measured using the SALT score, which gives the percentage of scalp surface area affected. Patients received tofacitinib for 6 to 18 months and were then followed off drug for 6 months to check for delayed response and recurrence. The RNA source kit depended on sample type: the PAXgene miRNA kit for fixed scalp, the miRNeasy kit for PBMCs, and the RNeasy kit for mouse skin. Biopsies were taken from tofacitinib-treated patients at baseline and at 4 and 24 weeks of treatment, and a later scalp biopsy was taken in several of the tofacitinib-treated patients. To study T cell clonal expansion in alopecia areata, the researchers applied high-throughput TCRbeta sequencing to both the C3H/HeJ mouse model and human patients. TCRbeta CDR3 regions were amplified by immunoSEQ multiplex PCR using 35 Vbeta forward and 13 Jbeta reverse primers.

As concerns this clone: Its antigen target is currently unknown. Qualities for individual bases were not recorded, and no much larger clone is one base off.

The germline ends are 14 bases apart after V is trimmed by 0 bases and J by 2 bases. Reading the germline V gene (reference sequence) gives CDR1 LNHNV and CDR2 YYDKDF. The CDR3 contains 17 residues, cysteine and phenylalanine counted. Just CDR3 DNA is preserved here, 51 bases in frame from base 1. The time point tag for this specimen amounts to: roughly 24 weeks on oral tofacitinib. In the paper's terms, the treatment or condition label means: oral pan-JAK inhibitor, 5-10 mg twice daily. From alopecia areata patients, peripheral blood was collected along with lesional scalp punch biopsies. After PBMCs were isolated by density centrifugation and stained for CD3, CD4 and CD8, a FACSAria was used to sort CD4+ and CD8+ T cells. The receptor library was made with the immunoSEQ multiplex PCR assay. RNA was extracted from all samples and reverse transcribed into cDNA as template for TCR sequencing. SuperScript III was used for first-strand cDNA synthesis, primed with a 2:1 mix of oligo-dT and random hexamers. A synthetic immune receptor repertoire was used to gauge amplification bias, and whatever bias remained was removed computationally. The authors' pipeline ran thus. Raw reads were preprocessed to remove errors, and CDR3 was defined by IMGT conventions from the conserved cysteine to phenylalanine. Clonality was calculated as 1 minus Shannon entropy normalized by log2 of the number of productive unique TCRs. Whether each scalp clone was CD4 or CD8 was inferred by checking scalp TCRbeta sequences against the CD4 and CD8 repertoires from sorted blood. Imported from immuneACCESS, the table was reduced by TCRdb to in-frame sequences with V and J called. These copies leave out some clones; in studies compared against another copy, an unresolved V gene accounts for under half, and the cause of the remainder is not known. Clone size and the V and J calls come from that table; the DNA yielded D and trimming. The sample table holds 35,000 to 50,000 clones, of which roughly 92% were seen once. 18% of the sample is in the top ten clones.

Overall results and qualifications from the work: The treated cohort was small, with a single nonresponder, so links between baseline CD8+ expansion and response need larger studies. Compared with mice, TCR sequences shared between patients were less clear, possibly partly because of HLA diversity across the patient population. Resident alphabeta T cells in normal human skin are also sequenced, complicating scalp TCR repertoire analysis, unlike mouse skin dominated by gammadelta T cells. Many expanded lesional clones persisted in scalp and blood during tofacitinib treatment, which may partly explain relapse after stopping treatment. Scalp clonality and the number of expanded CD8+ clones among the top 100 scalp clones were significantly decreased by tofacitinib. Compared with normal scalp, lesional scalp had higher clonality and more expanded CD8+ clones, particularly in alopecia totalis/universalis, a pattern that suggests antigenic drive.

The receptor was derived from a human donor with alopecia areata. The chain is assembled from TRBV15 and TRBJ2-1; the D region possibly corresponds to TRBD1 (6 bases align). The starting material was CD8+ T cells sorted from blood, obtained at week 24, from a patient treated with tofacitinib. The sequenced DNA is TGTGCCACCAGCAGAGATCCCGGGACACGAGCCTACAATGAGCAGTTCTTC. It is translated as CATSRDPGTRAYNEQFF.